Each of the 22 T cell receptor beta chains below was sequenced from the same sample in a study of CD8 T cells in Susac syndrome. The RNA, about 0.45 to 1 ug, was put through reverse transcription using random hexamers. One entry per CDR3 protein, called by TCRdb with MiXCR from the immunoSEQ multiplex PCR reads. The table records around 280,000 distinct CDR3 sequences, 85% of them present only once. Sequences were obtained from CD8+ T cells from PBMCs. These receptor sequences come from a human donor with multiple sclerosis.

This chain connects TRBV29-1 to TRBJ2-7; TRBD2 aligns across 11 bases. CDR3 size: 13 residues. Unmatched junction bases numbered 4, after V lost 6 bases and J lost 3 bases. The V gene's germline CDR1 is SQVTM and CDR2 ANQGSEA. CDR3 in amino acids: CSVVAGGDYEQYF. The CDR3, as DNA: TGCAGCGTGGTAGCGGGAGGGGACTACGAGCAGTACTTC.

This clonotype was seen once. V gene TRBV28 combines with J gene TRBJ2-1; the D is unclear. V was pared by 6 bases and J by 5 bases, with 8 bases between. The CDR3 runs 12 residues. Germline-derived CDR1 and CDR2 are MDHEN and SYDVKM. CDR3 bases: TGTGCCAGCAGCTATCGAGACAATGAGCAGTTCTTC. It encodes CASSYRDNEQFF.

The CDR3 region is CASSPSGGYYGYTF. The CDR3, as DNA: TGTGCCAGCAGCCCGTCTGGGGGCTACTATGGCTACACCTTC. V usage is TRBV7-9 and J usage is TRBJ1-2; D perhaps matches TRBD1 (6 bases). CDR1 and CDR2 from the germline V gene are SEHNR and FQNEAQ (reference sequence). This CDR3 comprises 14 residues. V was clipped by 5 bases and J by 3 bases, with 13 bases between them.

V is TRBV28 and J is TRBJ2-2; D might be TRBD2 (6 bases). Germline CDR1 reads MDHEN; CDR2 reads SYDVKM. The length of the CDR3 is 15 residues. The V gene lost 4 bases and the J gene lost 7 bases, with 16 bases spanning the gap. The CDR3 DNA sequence: TGTGCCAGCAGTTCAGGCGGGATATATGGCGGGGAGCTGTTTTTT. This sequence encodes CASSSGGIYGGELFF.

CDR3 DNA: TGTGCCAGTAGTATAGGGGGACTAGCGGGTGTCTACAATGAGCAGTTCTTC. Its translation: CASSIGGLAGVYNEQFF. This sequence joins TRBV19 and TRBJ2-1; 12 positions agree with TRBD2. V lost 1 base and J lost 3; bases outside the gene matches: 4. Germline values: CDR1 LNHDA, CDR2 SQIVND (reference sequence). The CDR3 is 17 residues long.

The V and J genes are TRBV27 and TRBJ2-7, with D possibly being TRBD1 (5 bases). CDR1 is MNHEY, CDR2 SMNVEV, per germline (reference sequence). This CDR3 region has 11 residues. Trimming pared 3 bases from V and 7 bases from J, leaving 7 bases between. The CDR3 DNA sequence: TGTGCCAGCAGTTTTAGACAGGAGCAGTACTTC. This codes for CASSFRQEQYF.

The rearrangement uses TRBV27 and TRBJ2-7; maybe TRBD1 (7 bases). CDR1 is MNHEY, CDR2 SMNVEV, per germline (reference sequence). The CDR3 consists of 14 residues. The ends were cut back, 6 bases at V and 5 bases at J, with 17 bases in the middle. The CDR3 nucleotides read TGTGCCAGCAGAGACGGGACTCAGGGGGACGAGCAGTACTTC. Protein: CASRDGTQGDEQYF.

The chain employs TRBV19 and TRBJ1-1; TRBD1 is a possible D gene (5 bases). Germline lookup yields CDR1 LNHDA and CDR2 SQIVND (reference sequence). Trimming removed 7 bases at V and 2 bases at J, with 14 bases between. The CDR3 runs 14 residues. The CDR3 DNA reads TGTGCCAGTACCGCGGGACGCATAAACACTGAAGCTTTCTTT. It translates to CASTAGRINTEAFF. The full variable domain, in which reference TRBV19 and TRBJ1-1 provide the parts outside the CDR3, is DGGITQSPKYLFRKEGQNVTLSCEQNLNHDAMYWYRQDPGQGLRLIYYSQIVNDFQKGDIAEGYSVSREKKESFPLTVTSAQKNPTAFYLCASTAGRINTEAFFGQGTRLTVV.

This clonotype was seen once. The rearrangement uses TRBV5-6 and TRBJ1-4; tentative D call: TRBD1 (6 bases). The length of the CDR3 is 14 residues. CDR1 is SGHDT and CDR2 is YYEEEE in the germline V gene. Trimming removed 4 bases from V and 7 bases from J, with 14 bases in between. CDR3 bases: TGTGCCAGCAGCGCCACAGGGTCGGGTGAAAAACTGTTTTTT. Protein sequence: CASSATGSGEKLFF.

This chain joins TRBV28 and TRBJ1-2, with 11 bases that match TRBD1. Germline V gives CDR1 MDHEN, CDR2 SYDVKM. CDR3 length: 15 residues. Unmatched junction bases numbered 10, after V lost 5 bases and J lost 8 bases. This chain's CDR3 is CASSPTGQGATGYTF. CDR3 coding DNA: TGTGCCAGCAGTCCGACCGGACAGGGGGCGACGGGCTACACCTTC.

V and J are TRBV7-9 and TRBJ2-2, with 10 nucleotides matching TRBD2. The trim removed 2 bases at V and 5 bases at J, leaving 14 bases unmatched. CDR1 SEHNR and CDR2 FQNEAQ come from the germline V gene (reference sequence). CDR3 size: 19 residues. CDR3 nucleotides: TGTGCCAGCAGCTTACCTCTAGACGAGCGGGAGGGCCAGACCGGGGAGCTGTTTTTT. It translates to CASSLPLDEREGQTGELFF. The whole variable domain, filled in from reference TRBV7-9 and TRBJ2-2, reads DTGVSQNPRHKITKRGQNVTFRCDPISEHNRLYWYRQTLGQGPEFLTYFQNEAQLEKSRLLSDRFSAERPKGSFSTLEIQRTEQGDSAMYLCASSLPLDEREGQTGELFFGEGSRLTVL.

The chain is built from TRBV9 and TRBJ2-7, with 8 bases identical to TRBD2. Germline-derived CDR1 and CDR2 are SGDLS and YYNGEE. The CDR3 spans 13 residues. Trimming cost V 2 bases and J 6 bases; bases outside gene matches: 4. This CDR3 is CASSVGTSGEQYF. The CDR3 bases are TGTGCCAGCAGCGTCGGGACTAGTGGCGAGCAGTACTTC.

The chain links TRBV4-1 to TRBJ2-4; TRBD2 matches 7 bases. Trimming at V came to 1 base and at J to 9 bases, leaving 9 bases not matched to a gene. The germline gives CDR1 MGHRA, CDR2 YSYEKL. This CDR3 is built from 15 residues. The CDR3 is CASSQVAGPPAIQYF. CDR3 bases: TGCGCCAGCAGCCAAGTAGCGGGTCCCCCGGCCATTCAGTACTTC.

This CDR3 reads CASANSGRAETQYF. The CDR3 DNA is TGTGCCAGCGCCAATAGCGGGAGGGCAGAGACCCAGTACTTC. The gene calls are TRBV21-1 and TRBJ2-5; the table's D call, TRBD2, was not checked against the DNA. TRBV21-1 is assigned pseudogene status. CDR3 length: 14 residues.

The chain couples TRBV2 to TRBJ1-2; perhaps TRBD1 as D (5 bases). The germline V gene has CDR1 SNHLY and CDR2 FYNNEI. The CDR3 runs to 11 residues. V gave up 8 bases and J gave up 8 bases, with 12 bases separating them. CDR3 bases: TGTGCCAGCCGGGGGAGGTACGGCTACACCTTC. Translating gives CASRGRYGYTF.

This clonotype came up a few times. This chain uses TRBV15 with TRBJ1-5; no definite D call. Per the germline V gene, CDR1 is LNHNV and CDR2 is YYDKDF (reference sequence). The CDR3 totals 15 residues. V was pared by 0 bases and J by 0 bases, with 6 bases between. CDR3 DNA sequence: TGTGCCACCAGCAGAGATCGGTCTAGCAATCAGCCCCAGCATTTT. Its translation is CATSRDRSSNQPQHF. Complete variable domain (other parts from reference TRBV15 and TRBJ1-5): DAMVIQNPRYQVTQFGKPVTLSCSQTLNHNVMYWYQQKSSQAPKLLFHYYDKDFNNEADTPDNFQSRRPNTSFCFLDIRSPGLGDTAMYLCATSRDRSSNQPQHFGDGTRLSIL.

The chain couples TRBV2 to TRBJ1-5; D unclear. V was cut by 0 bases and J by 2 bases, with 11 bases left in between. The CDR3 is 16 amino acids. CDR1 is SNHLY and CDR2 is FYNNEI in the germline V gene. The CDR3 spells CASSEAMVVGNQPQHF. DNA of the CDR3: TGTGCCAGCAGTGAAGCGATGGTAGTGGGCAATCAGCCCCAGCATTTT. Using reference TRBV2 and TRBJ1-5 for the parts outside the CDR3, the full variable domain is EPEVTQTPSHQVTQMGQEVILRCVPISNHLYFYWYRQILGQKVEFLVSFYNNEISEKSEIFDDQFSVERPDGSNFTLKIRSTKLEDSAMYFCASSEAMVVGNQPQHFGDGTRLSIL.

The CDR3 is CASSPYVGRLGETQYF. CDR3 coding DNA: TGTGCCAGCAGCCCGTACGTGGGACGCCTGGGGGAGACCCAGTACTTC. This sequence joins TRBV7-9 and TRBJ2-5; the D call may be TRBD1 or TRBD2 (5 bases each). The V and J ends lost 5 bases and 5 bases respectively, with 21 bases between them. Looked up from germline, CDR1 is SEHNR and CDR2 is FQNEAQ (reference sequence). CDR3 length equals 16 residues.

This chain links TRBV28 with TRBJ2-3; 8 bases are a match to TRBD1. Trimming at V came to 2 bases and at J to 2 bases, leaving 6 bases not matched to a gene. This CDR3 is built from 16 residues. Germline V gene data show CDR1 as MDHEN and CDR2 as SYDVKM. CDR3 in amino acids: CASSLPGQVITDTQYF. CDR3 in DNA: TGTGCCAGCAGTTTACCGGGACAGGTGATCACAGATACGCAGTATTTT.

The chain links TRBV4-1 to TRBJ2-3; D uncertain. Trimming removed 6 bases from V and 2 bases from J, with 15 bases in between. In germline, CDR1 is MGHRA, CDR2 YSYEKL. The CDR3 contains 15 residues. The CDR3 loop is CASSADWKVTDTQYF. The CDR3 coding sequence is TGCGCCAGCAGTGCGGATTGGAAAGTCACAGATACGCAGTATTTT.

The CDR3 loop reads CASSRGTSLAGELFF. In nucleotides, the CDR3 is TGTGCCAGCAGCCGGGGGACTAGTTTGGCCGGGGAGCTGTTTTTT. The chain has TRBV6-5 and TRBJ2-2; 8 positions agree with TRBD2. Per germline, CDR1 MNHEY and CDR2 SVGAGI. Trimming at V came to 6 bases and at J to 6 bases, leaving 9 bases not matched to a gene. CDR3 length: 15 residues.

V and J are TRBV30 and TRBJ2-5, with 10 bases identical to TRBD1. Germline CDR1 and CDR2: GTSNPN and SVGIG (reference sequence). The CDR3 has 16 residues. Germline trimming cut 2 bases from V and 4 bases from J; bases unmatched to any gene: 10. CDR3: CAWSLTGTGVAETQYF. The CDR3 bases are TGTGCCTGGAGTTTAACCGGGACAGGGGTAGCAGAGACCCAGTACTTC.